The 8 T cell receptor beta chains below come from one sample, sequenced in a study of OX40 agonist ivuxolimab in advanced cancers. Receptor libraries were prepared by the immunoSEQ multiplex PCR assay. TCRdb provides this immuneACCESS table in a form limited to in-frame rearrangements. Some clones are lacking; in checked studies, under half of them reflect an unresolved V gene, and why the rest are absent is not known. The sample yields about 68,000 clones; 70% to 90% were counted once. About 0.66% of the sample is in the top ten clones. The source material was CD4+ or CD8+ T cells sorted from blood, sampled in a trial of the OX40 agonist ivuxolimab. The receptors were sampled from an adult with an advanced solid tumor such as melanoma, head and neck, liver or kidney cancer.

This chain's CDR3 is CATNQGAQNNSPLHF. The CDR3 nucleotides read TGTGCCACAAACCAGGGGGCTCAAAATAATTCACCCCTCCACTTT. The chain joins TRBV7-9 to TRBJ1-6; 8 nucleotides line up with TRBD1. This CDR3 has 15 residues. Germline V gene lookup returns CDR1 SEHNR and CDR2 FQNEAQ (reference sequence). V was pared by 10 bases and J by 5 bases, with 10 bases of the junction left unmatched.

The chain carries TRBV6-6 and TRBJ1-1; a possible D gene is TRBD1 (5 bases). Trimming removed 10 bases from V and 4 bases from J, with 16 bases in between. There are 13 residues in the CDR3. Germline CDR1 MNHNY, CDR2 SVGAGI (reference sequence). CDR3 sequence reads: CANRRGAGTEAFF. CDR3 nucleotide sequence: TGTGCCAACAGACGGGGCGCAGGCACTGAAGCTTTCTTT.

The gene calls are TRBV5-1 and TRBJ2-7; 9 nucleotides match TRBD1. The CDR3 extends over 14 amino acids. V lost 5 bases, J lost 4 bases, and 7 bases stayed unmatched. Germline CDR1 SGHRS, CDR2 YFSETQ. CDR3 region: CASSRGQGMYEQYF. The CDR3 DNA reads TGCGCCAGCAGTCGTGGACAGGGGATGTACGAGCAGTACTTC. Drawing the rest from reference TRBV5-1 and TRBJ2-7, the complete variable domain is KAGVTQTPRYLIKTRGQQVTLSCSPISGHRSVSWYQQTPGQGLQFLFEYFSETQRNKGNFPGRFSGRQFSNSRSEMNVSTLELGDSALYLCASSRGQGMYEQYFGPGTRLTVT.

The V call is TRBV27, the J call TRBJ2-3; 10 bases map to TRBD1. The V gene's germline CDR1 is MNHEY and CDR2 SMNVEV (reference sequence). This CDR3 contains 15 residues. With V trimmed by 3 bases and J by 6 bases, 6 bases remained unmatched. CDR3 bases: TGTGCCAGCAGTTTGGGACAGGGGTTATTGGATACGCAGTATTTT. Its protein product is CASSLGQGLLDTQYF.

The chain recombines TRBV5-1 with TRBJ2-7; 8 bases fit TRBD1. Germline CDR1 is SGHRS and CDR2 is YFSETQ. The CDR3 has 14 residues. The ends lost 4 bases at V and 5 bases at J; junction bases unmatched: 8. Here the CDR3 reads CASSGGQGLNEQYF. CDR3 nucleotide sequence: TGCGCCAGCAGCGGCGGACAGGGACTCAACGAGCAGTACTTC.

This chain links TRBV18 with TRBJ2-7; TRBD1 matches 7 bases. CDR3 length equals 14 residues. V lost 1 base and J lost 3; bases outside the gene matches: 3. Germline V gene data show CDR1 as KGHSH and CDR2 as LQKENI. This CDR3 is CASSPRDSYYEQYF. The CDR3 nucleotides read TGTGCCAGCTCACCACGGGACAGCTACTACGAGCAGTACTTC.

J is TRBJ1-5 and V is TRBV7-2; D remains unclear. Germline V gene lookup returns CDR1 SGHTA and CDR2 FQGNSA. The V end lost 5 bases, the J end lost 13 bases, and 12 bases lay between the germline ends. The CDR3 consists of 11 residues. The CDR3 loop reads CASSTAGDQHF. The CDR3 DNA sequence: TGTGCCAGCAGCACTGCCGGGGATCAGCATTTT.

This chain connects TRBV6-5 to TRBJ1-3; D remains unclear. Germline V gene sequence: CDR1 MNHEY, CDR2 SVGAGI. Trimming removed 0 bases at V and 2 bases at J, with 11 bases between. The CDR3 has 16 residues. The CDR3 region has the DNA TGTGCCAGCAGTTACTCGGTACCAGGCCCTGGAAACACCATATATTTT. Encoded protein: CASSYSVPGPGNTIYF.